This T cell receptor beta chain came from a study of human T cells and chemical hapten exposure. Study in general: Chiefly female patients presented with alopecia areata, totalis or universalis.

There are a few counts of this clonotype. Documented time point: patch test 1, 2 weeks after DPC sensitization. Treatment described: therapeutic diphenylcyclopropenone sensitization with weekly scalp DPC. Donation of samples came from alopecia patients who were 18 to 70 years old and suitable for DPC. From the RACE reads, TCRdb called clonotypes with MiXCR, one entry per CDR3 protein. The table lists some 83,000 distinct CDR3 sequences, approximately 12% of them singletons. J lost 0 bases, V lost 4 bases, and 5 bases had no gene match. This CDR3 spans 14 amino acids. Germline V gene sequence: CDR1 DFQATT, CDR2 SNEGSKA (reference sequence).

The receptor was isolated from a woman between 50 and 59 years old with alopecia areata. Some clones in this sample may be carry-over from other donors' samples. The chain uses TRBV20-1 and TRBJ2-7, with TRBD2 matching 8 bases. Material: whole blood, obtained in connection with sensitization to the hapten diphenylcyclopropenone (DPC). The CDR3 sequence is CSANPGGSSYEQYF. The CDR3 DNA is TGCAGTGCTAACCCGGGAGGGAGCTCCTACGAGCAGTACTTC.